A selection of T cell receptor beta chains follows, all from one sample in a study of T cells in Graves' hyperthyroidism and ophthalmopathy. Via MiXCR, TCRdb re-called the multiplex PCR reads, giving one row per CDR3 protein. The repertoire holds 550,000 to 600,000 distinct CDR3 sequences, with over 15% as singletons. Sequenced: blood. All receptors derive from a woman aged 18 to 35 with Graves' hyperthyroidism. CDR3s leave out the opening cysteine and the closing phenylalanine or tryptophan. The order of the fields is V gene, D gene, J gene, CDR3 protein. A D gene is named only where the DNA matches it firmly.

TRBV5-5,NA,TRBJ2-5,ASSTGPKARTQY
TRBV6-2/TRBV6-3,NA,TRBJ2-2,ASITGYTGELF
TRBV12-3/TRBV12-4,NA,TRBJ1-3,ATKGINSGNTIY
TRBV20-1,TRBD2,TRBJ2-7,SAGIRLAGADEQY
TRBV9,NA,TRBJ2-1,ASSVGGTRVNEQF
TRBV11-3,NA,TRBJ2-1,ASSLGLTTYNEQF
TRBV5-1,TRBD1,TRBJ2-5,ASSVGQGVLKETQY
TRBV11-1,NA,TRBJ2-1,ASSQADRGGGNEQF
TRBV6-6,NA,TRBJ2-3,ASSYSGDTDTQY
TRBV27,NA,TRBJ1-5,ASRPGFSNQPQH
TRBV12-3/TRBV12-4,TRBD2,TRBJ2-1,ASTGGIGAGRTYEQF
TRBV5-1,TRBD1,TRBJ2-7,ASSLSGTGSSYEQY
TRBV2,NA,TRBJ2-5,ASSRLDQETQY
TRBV20-1,NA,TRBJ2-1,SARRLGSYNEQF
TRBV30,NA,TRBJ1-2,AWRTSGGGYT
TRBV12-5,TRBD2,TRBJ2-3,ASGLGTSRSTDTQY
TRBV3-1,NA,TRBJ1-6,ASSQARVYNSPLH
TRBV28,NA,TRBJ1-5,ASNLSRGLSNQPQH
TRBV19,NA,TRBJ2-3,ASSISPNTDTQY
TRBV2,NA,TRBJ2-2,ASSVRGRGGTGELF
TRBV12-3/TRBV12-4,NA,TRBJ2-7,ASSLRAHYEQY
TRBV7-9,NA,TRBJ1-1,ASSLSGISEAF
TRBV10-1,TRBD2,TRBJ2-3,ASSVQGGDTQY
TRBV28,NA,TRBJ2-5,ASISGQGGETQY